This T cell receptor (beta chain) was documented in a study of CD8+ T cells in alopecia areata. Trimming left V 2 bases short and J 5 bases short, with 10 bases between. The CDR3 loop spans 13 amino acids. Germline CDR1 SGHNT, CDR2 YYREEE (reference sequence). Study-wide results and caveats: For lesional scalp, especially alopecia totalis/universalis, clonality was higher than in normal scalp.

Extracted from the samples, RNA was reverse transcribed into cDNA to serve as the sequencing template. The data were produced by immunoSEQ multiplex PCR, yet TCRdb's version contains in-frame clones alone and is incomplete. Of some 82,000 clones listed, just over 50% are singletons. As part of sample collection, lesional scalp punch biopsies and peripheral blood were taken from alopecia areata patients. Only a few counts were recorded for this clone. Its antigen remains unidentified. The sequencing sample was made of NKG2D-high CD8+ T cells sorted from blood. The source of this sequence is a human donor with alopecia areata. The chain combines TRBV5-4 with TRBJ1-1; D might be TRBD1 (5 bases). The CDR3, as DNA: TGTGCCAGCAGCTTTTCCAACAGGACTGAAGCTTTCTTT. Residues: CASSFSNRTEAFF.